The sequence of this T cell receptor beta chain was determined in a study of cytomegalovirus exposure and HLA in healthy donors. Study at large: Some 85 million unique TCRs, all from HLA-typed donors, were included in an early release of the data. The study's findings and limits: The authors confirmed in vitro that three CMV-associated chains were specific for CMV antigens. Sequencing had likely introduced a cluster of highly shared sequence variants as an artifact. Most subjects' HLA-A and HLA-B alleles were reportedly predicted from TCR beta sequences.

CDR3 length: 16 residues. The V and J ends lost 8 bases and 0 bases respectively, with 14 bases between them. CDR1 is MNHEY and CDR2 is SMNVEV in the germline V gene (reference sequence). Researchers ran the PCR with 60 Vbeta and 13 Jbeta primers. The data were produced by immunoSEQ multiplex PCR, yet TCRdb's version contains in-frame clones alone and is incomplete. The sample includes around 140,000 clones, around 73% of them seen just once. As regards this clone: As yet, its antigen is unknown.

Sequences were obtained from PBMCs. This TCR derives from a female donor in good health and CMV-seronegative. The J gene is TRBJ1-6, the V gene TRBV27; TRBD1 might be the D (5 bases). The DNA of the CDR3 is TGTGCCAGCTCTTGGGGGGGAAGCTCCTATAATTCACCCCTCCACTTT. This translates into CASSWGGSSYNSPLHF.